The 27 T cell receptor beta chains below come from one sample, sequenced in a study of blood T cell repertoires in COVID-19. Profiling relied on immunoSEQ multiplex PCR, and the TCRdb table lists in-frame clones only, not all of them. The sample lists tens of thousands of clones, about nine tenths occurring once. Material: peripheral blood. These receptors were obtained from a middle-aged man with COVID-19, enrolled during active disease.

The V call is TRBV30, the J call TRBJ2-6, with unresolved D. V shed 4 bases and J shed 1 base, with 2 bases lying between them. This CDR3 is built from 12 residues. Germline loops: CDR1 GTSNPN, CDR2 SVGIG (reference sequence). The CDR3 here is CAWTSGANVLTF. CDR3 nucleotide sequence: TGTGCCTGGACTTCTGGGGCCAACGTCCTGACTTTC.

CDR3 sequence reads: CASSLDVGSSGYTGELFF. The DNA for the CDR3 is TGTGCCAGCAGCTTAGACGTGGGTTCTAGCGGTTATACCGGGGAGCTGTTTTTT. J is TRBJ2-2 and V is TRBV7-9, with 7 bases aligning to TRBD2. Looked up from germline, CDR1 is SEHNR and CDR2 is FQNEAQ (reference sequence). The CDR3 covers 18 residues. J lost 5 bases, V lost 1 base, and 13 bases had no gene match.

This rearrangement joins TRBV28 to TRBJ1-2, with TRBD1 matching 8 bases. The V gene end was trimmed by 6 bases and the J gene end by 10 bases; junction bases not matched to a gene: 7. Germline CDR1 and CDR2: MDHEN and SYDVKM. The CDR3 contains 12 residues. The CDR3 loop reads CASRWTGTYYTF. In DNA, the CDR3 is TGTGCCAGCAGGTGGACAGGGACCTACTACACCTTC.

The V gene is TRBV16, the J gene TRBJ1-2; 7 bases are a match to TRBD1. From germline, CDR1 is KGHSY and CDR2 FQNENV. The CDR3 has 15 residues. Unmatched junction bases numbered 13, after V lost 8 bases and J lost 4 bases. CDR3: CASLRDSYLRYGYTF. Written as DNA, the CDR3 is TGTGCCAGCCTACGGGACAGCTATCTTCGCTATGGCTACACCTTC.

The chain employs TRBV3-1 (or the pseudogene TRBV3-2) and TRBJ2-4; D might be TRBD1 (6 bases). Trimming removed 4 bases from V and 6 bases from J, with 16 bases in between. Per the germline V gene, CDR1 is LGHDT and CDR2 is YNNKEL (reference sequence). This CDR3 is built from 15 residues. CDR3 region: CASSPRGLGVNIQYF. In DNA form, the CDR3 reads TGTGCCAGCAGCCCCAGGGGCCTCGGGGTAAACATTCAGTACTTC.

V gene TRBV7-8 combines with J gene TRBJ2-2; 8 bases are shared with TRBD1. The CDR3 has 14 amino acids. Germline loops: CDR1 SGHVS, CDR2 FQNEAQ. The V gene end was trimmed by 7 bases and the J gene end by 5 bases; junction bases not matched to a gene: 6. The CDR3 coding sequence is TGTGCCAGCACGAAGACAGGGGTGACCGGGGAGCTGTTTTTT. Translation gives CASTKTGVTGELFF.

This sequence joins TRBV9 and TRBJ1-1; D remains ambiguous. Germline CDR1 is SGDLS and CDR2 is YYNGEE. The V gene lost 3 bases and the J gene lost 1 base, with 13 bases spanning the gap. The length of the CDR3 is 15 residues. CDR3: CASSARGVSNTEAFF. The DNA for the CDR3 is TGTGCCAGCAGCGCCCGGGGTGTTTCGAACACTGAAGCTTTCTTT.

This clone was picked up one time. The CDR3 spells CSVEDRAVQETQYF. The DNA of the CDR3 is TGCAGCGTTGAAGACAGGGCGGTGCAAGAGACCCAGTACTTC. The V gene is TRBV29-1, the J gene TRBJ2-5, with a tentative D call TRBD1 (5 bases). Germline CDR1 SQVTM, CDR2 ANQGSEA. V was trimmed by 0 bases and J by 2 bases, leaving 10 bases between them. This CDR3 spans 14 amino acids.

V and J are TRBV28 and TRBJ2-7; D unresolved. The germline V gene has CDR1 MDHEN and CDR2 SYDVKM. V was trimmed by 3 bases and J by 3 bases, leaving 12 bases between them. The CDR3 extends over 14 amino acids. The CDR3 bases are TGTGCCAGCAGTTTGACTCCGGCGCGCTACGAGCAGTACTTC. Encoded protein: CASSLTPARYEQYF.

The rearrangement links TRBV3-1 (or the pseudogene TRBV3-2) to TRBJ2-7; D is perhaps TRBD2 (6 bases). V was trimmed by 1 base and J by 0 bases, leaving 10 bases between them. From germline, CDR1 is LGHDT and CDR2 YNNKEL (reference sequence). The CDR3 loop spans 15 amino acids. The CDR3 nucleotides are TGTGCCAGCAGCCAAGCTAGCGCTAGCTCCTACGAGCAGTACTTC. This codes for CASSQASASSYEQYF.

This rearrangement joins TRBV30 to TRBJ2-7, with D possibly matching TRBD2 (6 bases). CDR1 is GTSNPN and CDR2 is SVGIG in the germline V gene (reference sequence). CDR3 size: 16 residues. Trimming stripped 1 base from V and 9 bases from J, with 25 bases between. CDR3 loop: CAWSAKLGTLLMGQYF. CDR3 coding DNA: TGTGCCTGGAGTGCCAAATTGGGGACTCTACTGATGGGGCAGTACTTC. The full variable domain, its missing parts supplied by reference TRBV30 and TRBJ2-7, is SQTIHQWPATLVQPVGSPLSLECTVEGTSNPNLYWYRQAAGRGLQLLFYSVGIGQISSEVPQNLSASRPQDRQFILSSKKLLLSDSGFYLCAWSAKLGTLLMGQYFGPGTRLTVT.

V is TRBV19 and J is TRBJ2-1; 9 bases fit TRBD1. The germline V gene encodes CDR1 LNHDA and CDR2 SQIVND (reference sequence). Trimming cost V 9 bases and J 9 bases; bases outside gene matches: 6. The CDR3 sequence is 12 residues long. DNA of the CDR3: TGTGCCAGCCGGGACAGGGTAAGTGAGCAGTTCTTC. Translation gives CASRDRVSEQFF.

CDR3 amino acids: CASSRGGLAGGTGELFF. As DNA, the CDR3 is TGTGCCAGCAGCCGAGGGGGTCTAGCGGGAGGCACCGGGGAGCTGTTTTTT. V gene TRBV7-9 combines with J gene TRBJ2-2, with 11 bases that match TRBD2. V was pared by 5 bases and J by 4 bases, with 9 bases of the junction left unmatched. CDR3 length: 17 amino acids. CDR1 is SEHNR, CDR2 FQNEAQ, per germline (reference sequence).

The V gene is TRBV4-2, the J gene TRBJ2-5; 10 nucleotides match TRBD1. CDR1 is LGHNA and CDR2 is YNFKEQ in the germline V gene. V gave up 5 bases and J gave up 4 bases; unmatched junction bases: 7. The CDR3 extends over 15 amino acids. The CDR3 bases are TGTGCCAGCAGCGGGGGGACAGGGGAGGGAGAGACCCAGTACTTC. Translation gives CASSGGTGEGETQYF.

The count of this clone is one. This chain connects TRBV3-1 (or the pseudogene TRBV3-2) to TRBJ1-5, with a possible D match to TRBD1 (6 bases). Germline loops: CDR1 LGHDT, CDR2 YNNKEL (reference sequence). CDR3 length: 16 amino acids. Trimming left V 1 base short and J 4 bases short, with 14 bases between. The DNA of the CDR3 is TGTGCCAGCAGCCAAGCCGGGACAAGGGGTAATCAGCCCCAGCATTTT. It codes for CASSQAGTRGNQPQHF.

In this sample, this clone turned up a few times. The CDR3 region is CATSTGGGGVSPLHF. The CDR3, as DNA: TGTGCCACCAGCACGGGAGGTGGGGGGGTCTCACCCCTCCACTTT. V gene TRBV15 combines with J gene TRBJ1-6; maybe TRBD1 (5 bases). V was pared by 4 bases and J by 10 bases, with 17 bases between. From germline, CDR1 is LNHNV and CDR2 YYDKDF (reference sequence). This CDR3 is 15 amino acids long.

CDR3 sequence (DNA): TGCAGCGCCGAGGTCCCAGGGGGCCGAGGCTACACCTTC. Protein sequence: CSAEVPGGRGYTF. The chain joins TRBV29-1 to TRBJ1-2, with 8 positions matching TRBD1. V gave up 7 bases and J gave up 8 bases; unmatched junction bases: 12. In germline, CDR1 is SQVTM, CDR2 ANQGSEA. The CDR3 totals 13 residues.

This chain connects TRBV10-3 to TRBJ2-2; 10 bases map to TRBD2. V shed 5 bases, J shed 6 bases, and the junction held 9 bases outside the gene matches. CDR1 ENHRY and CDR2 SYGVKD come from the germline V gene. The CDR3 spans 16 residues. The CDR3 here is CAISSSGRGNAGELFF. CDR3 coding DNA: TGTGCCATCAGTTCGAGCGGGAGGGGGAATGCCGGGGAGCTGTTTTTT.

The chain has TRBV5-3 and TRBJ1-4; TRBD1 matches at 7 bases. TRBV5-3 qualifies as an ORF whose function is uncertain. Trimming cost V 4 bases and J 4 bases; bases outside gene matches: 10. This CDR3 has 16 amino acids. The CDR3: CARSQDRDHINEKLFF. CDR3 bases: TGTGCCAGAAGCCAAGACAGGGACCATATTAATGAAAAACTGTTTTTT.

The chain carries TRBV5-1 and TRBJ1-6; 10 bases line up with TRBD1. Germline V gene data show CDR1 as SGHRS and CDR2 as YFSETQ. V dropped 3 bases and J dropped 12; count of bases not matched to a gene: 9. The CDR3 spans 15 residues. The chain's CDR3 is CASSSGQGSELPLHF. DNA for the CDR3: TGCGCCAGCAGCTCGGGACAGGGGAGCGAACTACCCCTCCACTTT.

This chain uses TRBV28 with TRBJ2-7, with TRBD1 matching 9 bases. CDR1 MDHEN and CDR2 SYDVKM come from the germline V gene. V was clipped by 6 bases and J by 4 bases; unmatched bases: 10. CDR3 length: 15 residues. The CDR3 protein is CASRPSGQGVYEQYF. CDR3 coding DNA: TGTGCCAGCAGGCCTTCGGGACAGGGAGTATACGAGCAGTACTTC.

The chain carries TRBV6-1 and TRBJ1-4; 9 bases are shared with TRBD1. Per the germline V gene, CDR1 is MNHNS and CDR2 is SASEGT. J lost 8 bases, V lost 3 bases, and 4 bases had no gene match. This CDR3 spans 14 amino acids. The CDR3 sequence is CASSEDRGREKLFF. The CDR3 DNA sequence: TGTGCCAGCAGTGAGGACAGGGGAAGAGAAAAACTGTTTTTT.

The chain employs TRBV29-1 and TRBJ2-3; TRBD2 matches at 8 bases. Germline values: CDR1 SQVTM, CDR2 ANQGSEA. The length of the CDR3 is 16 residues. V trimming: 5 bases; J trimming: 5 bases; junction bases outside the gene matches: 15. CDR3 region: CSVSGTRGIGRDTQYF. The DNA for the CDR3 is TGCAGCGTTTCCGGGACTAGGGGGATTGGGAGAGATACGCAGTATTTT.

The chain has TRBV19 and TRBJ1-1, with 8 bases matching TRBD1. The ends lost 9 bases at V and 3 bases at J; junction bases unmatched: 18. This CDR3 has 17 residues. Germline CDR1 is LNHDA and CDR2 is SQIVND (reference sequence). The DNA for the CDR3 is TGTGCCAGCCGACTCGATTTAAGCAGGGGGCAGGACACTGAAGCTTTCTTT. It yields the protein CASRLDLSRGQDTEAFF.

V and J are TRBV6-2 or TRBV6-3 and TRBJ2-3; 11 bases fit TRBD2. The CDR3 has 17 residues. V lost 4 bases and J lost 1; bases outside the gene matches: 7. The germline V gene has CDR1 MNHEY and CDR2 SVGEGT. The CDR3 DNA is TGTGCCAGCAGTTTCCTAGCGGGAGGCCGACGCACAGATACGCAGTATTTT. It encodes CASSFLAGGRRTDTQYF.

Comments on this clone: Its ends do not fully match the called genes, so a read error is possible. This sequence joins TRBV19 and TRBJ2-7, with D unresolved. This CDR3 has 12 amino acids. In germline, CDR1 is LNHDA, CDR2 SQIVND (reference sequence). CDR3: CASSTSPYEQYF. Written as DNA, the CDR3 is TGTGCCAGCAGTACGAGTCCCTACGAGCAGTACTTC.

CDR3 amino acids: CASSGGDRGHNSPLHF. The DNA for the CDR3 is TGTGCCAGCAGTGGGGGGGACAGGGGGCATAATTCACCCCTCCACTTT. The chain joins TRBV2 to TRBJ1-6, with 12 nucleotides matching TRBD1. This CDR3 region has 16 residues. Germline V gene sequence: CDR1 SNHLY, CDR2 FYNNEI. J was trimmed by 5 bases and V by 4 bases; bases with no gene match: 3.